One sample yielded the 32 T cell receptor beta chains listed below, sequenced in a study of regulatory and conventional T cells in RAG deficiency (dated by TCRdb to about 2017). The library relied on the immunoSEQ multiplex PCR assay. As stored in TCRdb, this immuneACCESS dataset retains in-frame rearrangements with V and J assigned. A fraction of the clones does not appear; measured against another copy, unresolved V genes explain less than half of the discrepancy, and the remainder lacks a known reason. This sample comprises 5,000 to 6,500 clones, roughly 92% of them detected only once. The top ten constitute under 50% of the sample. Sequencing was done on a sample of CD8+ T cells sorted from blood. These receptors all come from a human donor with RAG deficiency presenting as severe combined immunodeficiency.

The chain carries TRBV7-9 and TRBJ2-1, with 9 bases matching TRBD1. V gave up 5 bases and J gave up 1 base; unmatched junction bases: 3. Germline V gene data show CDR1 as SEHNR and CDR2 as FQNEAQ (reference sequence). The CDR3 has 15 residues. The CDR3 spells CASSLQGASYNEQFF. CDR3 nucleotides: TGTGCCAGCAGCCTACAGGGGGCTTCCTACAATGAGCAGTTCTTC.

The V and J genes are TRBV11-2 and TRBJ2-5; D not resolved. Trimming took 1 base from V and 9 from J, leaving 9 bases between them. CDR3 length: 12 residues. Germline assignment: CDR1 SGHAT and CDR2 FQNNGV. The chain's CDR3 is CASSLGPPAQYF. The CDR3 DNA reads TGTGCCAGCAGCTTAGGGCCCCCGGCCCAGTACTTC.

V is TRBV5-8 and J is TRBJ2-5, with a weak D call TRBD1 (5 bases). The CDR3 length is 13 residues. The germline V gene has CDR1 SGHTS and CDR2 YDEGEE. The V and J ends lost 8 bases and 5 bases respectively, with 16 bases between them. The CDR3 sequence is CARAPGILETQYF. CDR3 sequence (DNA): TGTGCCAGGGCTCCAGGGATTTTGGAGACCCAGTACTTC.

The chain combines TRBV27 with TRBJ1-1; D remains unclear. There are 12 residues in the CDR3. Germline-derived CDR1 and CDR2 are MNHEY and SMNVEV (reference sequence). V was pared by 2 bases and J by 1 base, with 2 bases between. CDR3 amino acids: CASSLGNTEAFF. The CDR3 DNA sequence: TGTGCCAGCAGTTTAGGGAACACTGAAGCTTTCTTT.

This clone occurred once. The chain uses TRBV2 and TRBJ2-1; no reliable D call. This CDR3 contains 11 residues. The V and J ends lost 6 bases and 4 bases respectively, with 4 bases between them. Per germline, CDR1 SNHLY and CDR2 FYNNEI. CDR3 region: CASRSYNEQFF. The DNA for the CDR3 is TGTGCCAGCAGGAGTTACAATGAGCAGTTCTTC.

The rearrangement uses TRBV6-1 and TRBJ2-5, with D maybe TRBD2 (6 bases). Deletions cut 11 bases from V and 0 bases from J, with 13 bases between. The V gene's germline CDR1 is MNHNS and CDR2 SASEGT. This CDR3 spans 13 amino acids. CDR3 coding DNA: TGTGCCGCGGGACTCCTGTACCAAGAGACCCAGTACTTC. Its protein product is CAAGLLYQETQYF.

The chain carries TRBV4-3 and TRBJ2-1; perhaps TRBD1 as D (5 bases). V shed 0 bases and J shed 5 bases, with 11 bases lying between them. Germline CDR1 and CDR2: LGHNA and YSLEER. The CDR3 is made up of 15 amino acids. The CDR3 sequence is CASSQESQGHNEQFF. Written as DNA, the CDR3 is TGCGCCAGCAGCCAAGAATCGCAGGGCCACAATGAGCAGTTCTTC.

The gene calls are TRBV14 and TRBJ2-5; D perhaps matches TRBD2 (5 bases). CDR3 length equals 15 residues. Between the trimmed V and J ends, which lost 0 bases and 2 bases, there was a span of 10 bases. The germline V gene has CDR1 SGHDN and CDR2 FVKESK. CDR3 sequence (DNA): TGTGCCAGCAGCCAAGATGTGGGAGCTCAAGAGACCCAGTACTTC. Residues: CASSQDVGAQETQYF.

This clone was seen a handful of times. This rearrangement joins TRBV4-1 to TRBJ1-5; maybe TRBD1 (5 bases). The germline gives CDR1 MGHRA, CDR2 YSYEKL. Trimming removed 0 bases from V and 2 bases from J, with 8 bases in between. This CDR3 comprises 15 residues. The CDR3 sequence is CASSQEGLGNQPQHF. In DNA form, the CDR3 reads TGCGCCAGCAGCCAAGAGGGGCTGGGCAATCAGCCCCAGCATTTT.

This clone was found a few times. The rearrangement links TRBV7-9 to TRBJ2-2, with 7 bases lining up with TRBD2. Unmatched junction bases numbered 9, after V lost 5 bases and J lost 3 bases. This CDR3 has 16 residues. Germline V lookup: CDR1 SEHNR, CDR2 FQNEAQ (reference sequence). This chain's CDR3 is CASSPGEGPHTGELFF. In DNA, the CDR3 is TGTGCCAGCAGCCCCGGGGAGGGCCCCCACACCGGGGAGCTGTTTTTT.

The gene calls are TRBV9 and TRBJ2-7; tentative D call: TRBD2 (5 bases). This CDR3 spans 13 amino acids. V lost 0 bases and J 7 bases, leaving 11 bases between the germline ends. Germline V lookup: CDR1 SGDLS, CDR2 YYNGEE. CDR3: CASSVVPGGEQYF. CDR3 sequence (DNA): TGTGCCAGCAGCGTAGTACCCGGCGGGGAGCAGTACTTC.

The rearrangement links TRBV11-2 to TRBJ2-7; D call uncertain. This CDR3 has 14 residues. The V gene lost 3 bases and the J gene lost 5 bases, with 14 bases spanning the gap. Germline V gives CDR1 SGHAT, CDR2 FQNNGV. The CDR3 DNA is TGTGCCAGCAGCTTTGCCCTGGGGTGGGACGAGCAGTACTTC. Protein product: CASSFALGWDEQYF.

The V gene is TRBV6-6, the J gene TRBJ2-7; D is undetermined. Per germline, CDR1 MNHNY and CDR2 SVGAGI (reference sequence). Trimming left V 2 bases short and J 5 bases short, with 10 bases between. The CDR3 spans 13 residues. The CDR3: CASSYRQLHEQYF. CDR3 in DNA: TGTGCCAGCAGTTACCGGCAGCTTCACGAGCAGTACTTC.

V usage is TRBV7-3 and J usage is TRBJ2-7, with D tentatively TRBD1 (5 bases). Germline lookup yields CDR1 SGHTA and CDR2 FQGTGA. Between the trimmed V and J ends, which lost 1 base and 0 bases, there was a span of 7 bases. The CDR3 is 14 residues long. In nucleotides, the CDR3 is TGTGCCAGCAGCTTAAAAGGGGACTCCTACGAGCAGTACTTC. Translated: CASSLKGDSYEQYF. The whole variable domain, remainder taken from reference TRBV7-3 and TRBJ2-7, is GAGVSQTPSNKVTEKGKYVELRCDPISGHTALYWYRQSLGQGPEFLIYFQGTGAADDSGLPNDRFFAVRPEGSVSTLKIQRTERGDSAVYLCASSLKGDSYEQYFGPGTRLTVT.

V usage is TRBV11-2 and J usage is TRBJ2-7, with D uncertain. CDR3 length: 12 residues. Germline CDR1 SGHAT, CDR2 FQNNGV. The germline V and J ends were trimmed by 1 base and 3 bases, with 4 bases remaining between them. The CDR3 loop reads CASSLGLYEQYF. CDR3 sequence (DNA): TGTGCCAGCAGCTTAGGACTCTACGAGCAGTACTTC.

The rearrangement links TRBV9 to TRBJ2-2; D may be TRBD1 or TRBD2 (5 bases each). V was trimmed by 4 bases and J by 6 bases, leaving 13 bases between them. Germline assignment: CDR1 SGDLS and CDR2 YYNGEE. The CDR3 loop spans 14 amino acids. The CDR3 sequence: CASSPSGRAGELFF. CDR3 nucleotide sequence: TGTGCCAGCAGCCCTTCGGGGCGGGCCGGGGAGCTGTTTTTT.

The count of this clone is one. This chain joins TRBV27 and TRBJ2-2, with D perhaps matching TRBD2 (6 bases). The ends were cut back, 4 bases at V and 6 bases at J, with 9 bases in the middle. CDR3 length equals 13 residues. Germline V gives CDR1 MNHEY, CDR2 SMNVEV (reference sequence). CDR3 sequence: CASSYWEAGELFF. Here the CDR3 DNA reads TGTGCCAGCAGTTACTGGGAGGCCGGGGAGCTGTTTTTT.

The CDR3 protein is CASSSPGQGWGGYTF. The CDR3 nucleotides are TGTGCCAGCAGCTCTCCGGGACAGGGGTGGGGAGGCTACACCTTC. The gene calls are TRBV7-2 and TRBJ1-2; 10 bases are a match to TRBD1. Trimming removed 4 bases from V and 8 bases from J; junction bases left unmatched: 10. Germline CDR1 and CDR2: SGHTA and FQGNSA. The CDR3 spans 15 residues.

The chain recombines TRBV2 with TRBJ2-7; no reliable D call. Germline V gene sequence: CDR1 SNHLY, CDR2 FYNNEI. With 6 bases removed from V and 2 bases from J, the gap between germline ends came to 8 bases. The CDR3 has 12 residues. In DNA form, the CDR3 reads TGTGCCAGCAGCGACCACCCCTACGAGCAGTACTTC. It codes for CASSDHPYEQYF. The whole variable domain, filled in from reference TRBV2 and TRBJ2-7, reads EPEVTQTPSHQVTQMGQEVILRCVPISNHLYFYWYRQILGQKVEFLVSFYNNEISEKSEIFDDQFSVERPDGSNFTLKIRSTKLEDSAMYFCASSDHPYEQYFGPGTRLTVT.

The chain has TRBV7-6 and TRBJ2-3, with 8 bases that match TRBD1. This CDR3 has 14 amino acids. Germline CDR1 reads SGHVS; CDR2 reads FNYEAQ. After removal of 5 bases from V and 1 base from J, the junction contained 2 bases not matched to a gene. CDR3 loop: CASSPGGRTDTQYF. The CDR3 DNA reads TGTGCCAGCAGCCCAGGGGGCCGCACAGATACGCAGTATTTT.

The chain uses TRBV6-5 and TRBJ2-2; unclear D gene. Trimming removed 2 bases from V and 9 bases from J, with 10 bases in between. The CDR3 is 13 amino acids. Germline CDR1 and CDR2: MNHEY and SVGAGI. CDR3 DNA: TGTGCCAGCAGTTACATTTTGGGAAGGGAGCTGTTTTTT. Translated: CASSYILGRELFF.

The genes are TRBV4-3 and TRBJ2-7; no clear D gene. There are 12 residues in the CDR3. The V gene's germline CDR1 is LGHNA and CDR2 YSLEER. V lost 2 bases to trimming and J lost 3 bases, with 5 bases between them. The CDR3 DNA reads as TGCGCCAGCAGCCAACTACACTACGAGCAGTACTTC. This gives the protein CASSQLHYEQYF.

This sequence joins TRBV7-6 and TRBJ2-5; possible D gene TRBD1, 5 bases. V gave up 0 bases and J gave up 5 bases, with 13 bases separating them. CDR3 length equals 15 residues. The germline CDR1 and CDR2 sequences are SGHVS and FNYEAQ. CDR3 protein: CASSLAPGMGETQYF. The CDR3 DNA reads TGTGCCAGCAGCTTAGCGCCAGGGATGGGGGAGACCCAGTACTTC.

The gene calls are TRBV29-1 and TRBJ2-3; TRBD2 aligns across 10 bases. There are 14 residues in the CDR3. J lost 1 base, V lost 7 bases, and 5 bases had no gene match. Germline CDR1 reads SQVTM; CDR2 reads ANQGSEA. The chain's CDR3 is CSGTSGEGTDTQYF. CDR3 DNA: TGCAGCGGGACTAGCGGAGAAGGCACAGATACGCAGTATTTT.

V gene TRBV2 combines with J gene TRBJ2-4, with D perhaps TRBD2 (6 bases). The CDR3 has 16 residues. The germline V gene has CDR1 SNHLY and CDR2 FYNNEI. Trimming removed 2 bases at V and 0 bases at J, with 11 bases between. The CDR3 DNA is TGTGCCAGCAGTGAACGAGAGGGACTAGCCAAAAACATTCAGTACTTC. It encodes CASSEREGLAKNIQYF.

CDR3 region: CSATRTGGHEQYF. In DNA, the CDR3 is TGCAGCGCTACGAGGACAGGGGGCCACGAGCAGTACTTC. This chain links TRBV29-1 with TRBJ2-7, with TRBD1 identical over 11 bases. The V gene's germline CDR1 is SQVTM and CDR2 ANQGSEA. The J segment lost 5 bases and the V segment lost 7 bases, leaving 7 bases of the junction unmatched. The CDR3 runs to 13 residues.

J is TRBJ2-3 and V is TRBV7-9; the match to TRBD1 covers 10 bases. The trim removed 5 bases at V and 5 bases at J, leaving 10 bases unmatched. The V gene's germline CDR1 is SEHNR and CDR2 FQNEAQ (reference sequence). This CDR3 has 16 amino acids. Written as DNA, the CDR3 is TGTGCCAGCAGCCCCAGAGGGGACAGGGGAGAAGATACGCAGTATTTT. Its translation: CASSPRGDRGEDTQYF.

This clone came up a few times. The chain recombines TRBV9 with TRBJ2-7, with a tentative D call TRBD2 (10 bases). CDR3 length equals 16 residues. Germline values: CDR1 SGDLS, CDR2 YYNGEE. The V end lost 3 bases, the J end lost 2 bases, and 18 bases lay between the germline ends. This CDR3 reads CASSGQGGLATYEQYF. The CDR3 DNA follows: TGTGCCAGCAGCGGACAGGGGGGACTAGCGACCTACGAGCAGTACTTC.

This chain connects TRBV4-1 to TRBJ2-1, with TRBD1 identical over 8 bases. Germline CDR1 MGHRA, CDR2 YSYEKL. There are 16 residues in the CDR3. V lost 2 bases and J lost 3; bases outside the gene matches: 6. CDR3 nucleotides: TGCGCCAGCAGCCAACCCCGACAGGGGCTCTACAATGAGCAGTTCTTC. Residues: CASSQPRQGLYNEQFF.

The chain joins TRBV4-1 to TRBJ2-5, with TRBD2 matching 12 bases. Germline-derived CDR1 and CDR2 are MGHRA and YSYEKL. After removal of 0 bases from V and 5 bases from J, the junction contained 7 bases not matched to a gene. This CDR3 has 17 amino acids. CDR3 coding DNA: TGCGCCAGCAGCCAAGACCTAGCGGGAGGGCCTGGGGAGACCCAGTACTTC. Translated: CASSQDLAGGPGETQYF.

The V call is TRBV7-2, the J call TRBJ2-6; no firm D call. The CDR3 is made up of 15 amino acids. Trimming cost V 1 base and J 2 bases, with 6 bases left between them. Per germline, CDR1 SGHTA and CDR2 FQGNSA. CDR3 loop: CASSLGRTGANVLTF. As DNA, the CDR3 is TGTGCCAGCAGCTTAGGCAGAACTGGGGCCAACGTCCTGACTTTC.

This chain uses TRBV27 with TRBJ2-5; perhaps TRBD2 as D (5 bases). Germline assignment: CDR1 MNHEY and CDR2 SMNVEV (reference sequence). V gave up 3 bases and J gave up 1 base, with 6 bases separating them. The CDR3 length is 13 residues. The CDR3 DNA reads TGTGCCAGCAGTTTGGGGAGCCAAGAGACCCAGTACTTC. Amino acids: CASSLGSQETQYF.